This TCR beta chain stems from a study of T cell repertoires in cytomegalovirus infection. A single record per CDR3 protein comes from TCRdb applying MiXCR to the reads. The sample includes some 99,000 distinct CDR3 sequences, less than 30% seen only once; the top ten take about 81%. Note on this clonotype: Its cognate antigen is unknown.

The clonotype comes from a human donor in good health (CMV status not recorded). Some clones in this sample may be carry-over from other donors' samples. The source material was CD8+ T cells from cultured PBMCs, sampled from culture after CMV antigen stimulation.

The CDR3 sequence is CASSPGLLAGGLEQYF. The CDR3 DNA is TGTGCCAGCAGCCCCGGCCTACTAGCGGGGGGGCTCGAGCAGTACTTC. This chain joins TRBV28 and TRBJ2-7; 13 nucleotides agree with TRBD2. This CDR3 is 16 amino acids long. V was clipped by 6 bases and J by 6 bases; unmatched bases: 11. In germline, CDR1 is MDHEN, CDR2 SYDVKM.